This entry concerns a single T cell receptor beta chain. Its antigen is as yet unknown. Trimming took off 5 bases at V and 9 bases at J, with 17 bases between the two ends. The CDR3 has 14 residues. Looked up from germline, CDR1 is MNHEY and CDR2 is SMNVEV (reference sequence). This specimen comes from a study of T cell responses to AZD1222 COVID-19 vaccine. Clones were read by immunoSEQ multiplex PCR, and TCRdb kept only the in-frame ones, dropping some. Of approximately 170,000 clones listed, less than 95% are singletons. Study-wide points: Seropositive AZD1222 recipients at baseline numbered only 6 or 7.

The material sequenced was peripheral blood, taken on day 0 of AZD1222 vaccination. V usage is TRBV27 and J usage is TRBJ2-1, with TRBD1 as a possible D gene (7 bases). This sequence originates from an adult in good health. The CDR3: CASSTRAQGGEQFF. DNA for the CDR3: TGTGCCAGCAGTACCCGGGCCCAGGGGGGTGAGCAGTTCTTC.